The 13 T cell receptor beta chains given below trace back to one sample, sequenced in a study of OX40 agonist ivuxolimab in advanced cancers. Method: immunoSEQ multiplex PCR; TCRdb's copy keeps in-frame clones and lacks some. The repertoire holds about 36,000 clones, about 80% seen once, with under 20% in the top ten. The sequencing here drew on CD4+ or CD8+ T cells sorted from blood, taken in a trial of the OX40 agonist ivuxolimab. Every receptor here comes from an adult with an advanced solid tumor such as melanoma, head and neck, liver or kidney cancer.

This chain connects TRBV5-4 to TRBJ1-1, with D unresolved. This CDR3 region has 14 residues. Germline CDR1 and CDR2: SGHNT and YYREEE (reference sequence). With 2 bases removed from V and 1 base from J, the gap between germline ends came to 9 bases. CDR3 residues: CASSLRVQNTEAFF. In nucleotides, the CDR3 is TGTGCCAGCAGCTTACGGGTTCAGAACACTGAAGCTTTCTTT.

The CDR3, as DNA: TGTGCCAGCAGTTTCCGAGGAGCTAAAGATACGCAGTATTTT. This translates into CASSFRGAKDTQYF. The chain links TRBV27 to TRBJ2-3; D is ambiguous. This CDR3 region has 14 residues. Between the trimmed V and J ends, which lost 3 bases and 5 bases, there was a span of 12 bases. In germline, CDR1 is MNHEY, CDR2 SMNVEV (reference sequence).

The chain has TRBV9 and TRBJ2-2; D perhaps matches TRBD1 (6 bases). This CDR3 region has 17 residues. The V and J ends lost 0 bases and 0 bases respectively, with 12 bases between them. Germline V gene data show CDR1 as SGDLS and CDR2 as YYNGEE. This CDR3 reads CASSVAHRAANTGELFF. CDR3 in DNA: TGTGCCAGCAGCGTAGCTCACAGGGCCGCGAACACCGGGGAGCTGTTTTTT. The full variable domain, with the rest looked up from reference TRBV9 and TRBJ2-2, is DSGVTQTPKHLITATGQRVTLRCSPRSGDLSVYWYQQSLDQGLQFLIQYYNGEERAKGNILERFSAQQFPDLHSELNLSSLELGDSALYFCASSVAHRAANTGELFFGEGSRLTVL.

CDR3 in DNA: TGTGCCAGCAGCTTAGGGTCCCCGGACGGGAGCTCCTACAATGAGCAGTTCTTC. It yields the protein CASSLGSPDGSSYNEQFF. The gene calls are TRBV7-7 and TRBJ2-1; D is perhaps TRBD2 (6 bases). Germline V gives CDR1 SSHAT, CDR2 FNYEAQ (reference sequence). V was clipped by 1 base and J by 0 bases, with 16 bases between them. The CDR3 length is 18 residues.

A remark on this clone: Other nucleotide sequences from this sample produce the same CDR3. The chain combines TRBV2 with TRBJ1-4, with 8 nucleotides matching TRBD1. Trimming removed 6 bases from V and 7 bases from J; junction bases left unmatched: 7. Germline CDR1 is SNHLY and CDR2 is FYNNEI. The CDR3 consists of 14 residues. The CDR3 spells CASRDRVGSEKLFF. CDR3 coding DNA: TGTGCCAGCAGGGACAGGGTTGGGAGTGAAAAACTGTTTTTT.

The chain has TRBV5-1 and TRBJ1-6, with 8 bases that match TRBD1. The CDR3 covers 20 residues. Trimming took 0 bases from V and 0 from J; bases not matched to a gene: 11. The V gene's germline CDR1 is SGHRS and CDR2 YFSETQ. The chain's CDR3 is CASSLAAAGRGRSYNSPLHF. CDR3 coding DNA: TGCGCCAGCAGCTTGGCCGCTGCGGGCAGGGGGCGCTCCTATAATTCACCCCTCCACTTT.

The V and J genes are TRBV15 and TRBJ2-5, with D tentatively TRBD2 (7 bases). Germline V gene sequence: CDR1 LNHNV, CDR2 YYDKDF (reference sequence). V gave up 0 bases and J gave up 4 bases, with 27 bases separating them. The CDR3 runs 20 residues. This CDR3 is CATSRDLGGIGGRPRETQYF. The CDR3 bases are TGTGCCACCAGCAGAGATCTGGGGGGGATTGGGGGGCGCCCCAGAGAGACCCAGTACTTC.

J is TRBJ1-5 and V is TRBV7-8, with D hard to call. The CDR3 spans 13 residues. V shed 1 base and J shed 6 bases, with 7 bases lying between them. The germline V gene has CDR1 SGHVS and CDR2 FQNEAQ. CDR3 DNA sequence: TGTGCCAGCAGCTTAGATTGGGGTCAGCCCCAGCATTTT. Its protein product is CASSLDWGQPQHF.

The chain combines TRBV5-4 with TRBJ2-5, with 10 bases fitting TRBD2. Germline assignment: CDR1 SGHNT and CDR2 YYREEE (reference sequence). The trim removed 6 bases at V and 4 bases at J, leaving 9 bases unmatched. This CDR3 comprises 15 residues. CDR3: CASTPAGGRGETQYF. CDR3 coding DNA: TGTGCCAGCACCCCAGCGGGGGGGCGTGGAGAGACCCAGTACTTC.

This clone was picked up a small number of times. V gene TRBV30 combines with J gene TRBJ1-5; possible D gene TRBD1, 5 bases. CDR3 length equals 13 residues. The germline V gene encodes CDR1 GTSNPN and CDR2 SVGIG (reference sequence). Trimming took off 0 bases at V and 7 bases at J, with 10 bases between the two ends. In DNA form, the CDR3 reads TGTGCCTGGAGTGTTCTAGCAGGGCAGCCCCAGCATTTT. Protein product: CAWSVLAGQPQHF.

This clone appeared a few times. The gene calls are TRBV5-1 and TRBJ2-1; D call uncertain. Germline V gene sequence: CDR1 SGHRS, CDR2 YFSETQ. The CDR3 has 16 amino acids. Trimming cost V 2 bases and J 2 bases, with 14 bases left between them. Here the CDR3 reads CASSFDARTPYNEQFF. As DNA, the CDR3 is TGCGCCAGCAGCTTCGATGCGCGGACCCCCTACAATGAGCAGTTCTTC.

The genes are TRBV5-6 and TRBJ2-3, with 12 bases that match TRBD2. The CDR3 spans 15 residues. The J segment lost 6 bases and the V segment lost 6 bases, leaving 8 bases of the junction unmatched. CDR1 SGHDT and CDR2 YYEEEE come from the germline V gene. The CDR3: CASKKLAGGRDTQYF. In DNA form, the CDR3 reads TGTGCCAGCAAAAAGCTAGCGGGGGGGCGGGATACGCAGTATTTT. Supplemented by reference TRBV5-6 and TRBJ2-3, the full variable domain reads DAGVTQSPTHLIKTRGQQVTLRCSPKSGHDTVSWYQQALGQGPQFIFQYYEEEERQRGNFPDRFSGHQFPNYSSELNVNALLLGDSALYLCASKKLAGGRDTQYFGPGTRLTVL.

The rearrangement joins TRBV29-1 to TRBJ1-4; maybe TRBD1 (5 bases). Germline V CDR1 and CDR2: SQVTM, ANQGSEA. The CDR3 extends over 15 amino acids. Between the trimmed V and J ends, which lost 6 bases and 5 bases, there was a span of 19 bases. Written as DNA, the CDR3 is TGCAGCGTCTACTCCAGGGTTCGTGGGAATGAAAAACTGTTTTTT. This gives the protein CSVYSRVRGNEKLFF.